These T cell receptor beta chains were read from a single sample in a study of T-cell memory formation after mild COVID-19. Via MiXCR, TCRdb re-called the 5' RACE reads, giving one row per CDR3 protein. The table records some 350,000 distinct CDR3 sequences, 10% to 15% of them present only once. Input material: PBMCs or a T cell subset sorted from them (not recorded which). These TCRs come from a young man who had mild COVID-19 (a few samples of this study predate the infection). Cell type and time point are not known. The CDR3 runs from the conserved cysteine through the conserved F or W. The D gene is left open where the match is weak. A row's size may be missing; if present it is once, few, many or a size class.

17	TRBV10-3	TRBD1	TRBJ2-1	few	TGTGCCATCTCGATGGAACTGACAGGGGTCTCCTACAATGAGCAGTTCTTC	CAISMELTGVSYNEQFF
16	TRBV7-2	TRBD2	TRBJ2-3	.	TGTGCCAGCAGCTGGGGACTAGCGGATAACACAGATACGCAGTATTTT	CASSWGLADNTDTQYF
17	TRBV5-1	TRBD2	TRBJ2-5	few	TGCGCCAGCAGCTCGGCCGGGGTAGCGGGGACTCGGGAGACCCAGTACTTC	CASSSAGVAGTRETQYF
15	TRBV5-1	.	TRBJ2-3	.	TGCGCCAGCAGCTTTATGAGGGGGATGGGAGATACGCAGTATTTT	CASSFMRGMGDTQYF
16	TRBV5-6	TRBD1	TRBJ2-3	.	TGTGCCAGCAGCCAAGTGGACAGGTATAGCACAGATACGCAGTATTTT	CASSQVDRYSTDTQYF
13	TRBV20-1	.	TRBJ2-6	.	TGCAGTGCACAGAAAGCTGGGGCCAACGTCCTGACTTTC	CSAQKAGANVLTF
13	TRBV5-1	.	TRBJ1-6	few	TGCGCCAGCAGCCGGGGACAAAGTTCACCCCTCCACTTT	CASSRGQSSPLHF
14	TRBV12-3/TRBV12-4	.	TRBJ2-5	few	TGTGCCAGCAGCCCTCTGGGCAACCAAGAGACCCAGTACTTC	CASSPLGNQETQYF
16	TRBV5-1	.	TRBJ1-1	.	TGCGCCAGCAGTTTCATGGGGCGAGGGAGGAACACTGAAGCTTTCTTT	CASSFMGRGRNTEAFF
14	TRBV11-1	.	TRBJ2-1	.	TGTGCCAGCAGCCTAGACAGTAACTACAATGAGCAGTTCTTC	CASSLDSNYNEQFF
17	TRBV29-1	TRBD1	TRBJ2-1	few	TGCAGCGTTGATGCCGGGACAGGGAGGAGTTGGCGCAATGAGCAGTTCTTC	CSVDAGTGRSWRNEQFF
16	TRBV11-3	TRBD2	TRBJ2-1	.	TGTGCCAGCAGCTCGTATGGGACTAGCGGAAACAATGAGCAGTTCTTC	CASSSYGTSGNNEQFF
13	TRBV9	TRBD1	TRBJ2-1	.	TGTGCCAGCAGCCCCCCCAGGGGGCTTGAGCAGTTCTTC	CASSPPRGLEQFF
15	TRBV6-4	.	TRBJ2-3	many	TGTGCCAGCAGTGAATCACTAGAAAGGACAGATACGCAGTATTTT	CASSESLERTDTQYF
14	TRBV15	.	TRBJ1-5	few	TGTGCCACCAGCAGAGATCCTAGCAATCAGCCCCAGCATTTT	CATSRDPSNQPQHF
13	TRBV5-8	.	TRBJ2-5	few	TGTGCCAGCAGCCGACGGACAGAAGAGACCCAGTACTTC	CASSRRTEETQYF
14	TRBV4-3	.	TRBJ1-2	.	TGCGCCAGCAGCCAACCTACAGGGACCTATGGCTACACCTTC	CASSQPTGTYGYTF
15	TRBV10-3	TRBD1	TRBJ2-3	.	TGTGCCATCAGTGGGACAGGGGATTTGGTGAATACGCAGTATTTT	CAISGTGDLVNTQYF
16	TRBV27	TRBD1	TRBJ1-1	.	TGTGCCAGCAGCCCCGCCCGCCGGGACAGGAACACTGAAGCTTTCTTT	CASSPARRDRNTEAFF
13	TRBV7-2	TRBD1	TRBJ1-1	few	TGTGCCAGCAGTCGTGACAGGGGTTCAGAAGCTTTCTTT	CASSRDRGSEAFF
15	TRBV4-1	.	TRBJ2-5	few	TGCGCCAGCAGCCACCGACCGGGGGGCCGAAAGACCCAGTACTTC	CASSHRPGGRKTQYF
12	TRBV3-1	.	TRBJ1-2	few	TGTGCCAGCAGCCTCCGCCAAGAGGGCTACACCTTC	CASSLRQEGYTF
13	TRBV3-1	TRBD1	TRBJ2-5	.	TGTGCCAGCAGAGGCCCCAGGGGGGAGACCCAGTACTTC	CASRGPRGETQYF
17	TRBV5-4	TRBD1	TRBJ2-1	.	TGTGCCAGCAGACTCGGACAGGGGGCGAAAATCTACAATGAGCAGTTCTTC	CASRLGQGAKIYNEQFF